This passage covers 25 T cell receptor beta chains from one sample sequenced in a study of tumor-infiltrating lymphocytes in localized non-small cell lung cancer. TCRdb keeps only in-frame clones here, not all; method: immunoSEQ multiplex PCR. The table has 20,000 or so clones, just under 75% seen once; the top ten hold around 6%. The sequenced sample consisted of lung tumor tissue. These receptors were taken from a human donor with non-small cell lung cancer.

Points on this clone: The junction differs from germline at one of its ends, possibly a read error. The chain couples TRBV2 to TRBJ2-1, with 12 bases that match TRBD2. From germline, CDR1 is SNHLY and CDR2 FYNNEI. CDR3 length equals 14 residues. The CDR3 spells CASSEAPRLAGGLF. Written as DNA, the CDR3 is TGTGCCAGCAGTGAAGCCCCCCGGCTAGCGGGGGGGCTCTTC.

The chain is built from TRBV29-1 and TRBJ2-5; D is possibly TRBD2 (5 bases). The CDR3 sequence is 16 residues long. The V gene lost 2 bases and the J gene lost 6 bases, with 22 bases spanning the gap. CDR1 and CDR2 (germline): SQVTM, ANQGSEA. The CDR3 protein is CSVENGDGVRGKTQYF. The CDR3 region has the DNA TGCAGCGTTGAAAACGGGGATGGGGTACGGGGAAAGACCCAGTACTTC.

This clone has only a few counts. The chain carries TRBV9 and TRBJ2-4; D ambiguous. CDR3 size: 12 residues. In germline, CDR1 is SGDLS, CDR2 YYNGEE. Trimming took 7 bases from V and 8 from J, leaving 13 bases between them. Here the CDR3 DNA reads TGTGCCAGCGCTGACGGCGAGGACATTCAGTACTTC. Translating gives CASADGEDIQYF.

This sequence joins TRBV15 and TRBJ2-5, with 7 nucleotides matching TRBD1. This CDR3 spans 14 amino acids. The germline gives CDR1 LNHNV, CDR2 YYDKDF (reference sequence). Losses at the gene ends were 3 bases for V and 4 bases for J; bases not matched to a gene: 5. The CDR3 DNA sequence: TGTGCCACCAGCAGCTACAGGGGATCAGAGACCCAGTACTTC. The encoded protein is CATSSYRGSETQYF.

This chain joins TRBV6-5 and TRBJ2-7; the D gene is possibly TRBD2 (5 bases). The CDR3 loop spans 15 amino acids. The V and J ends lost 0 bases and 2 bases respectively, with 11 bases between them. Germline V gene lookup returns CDR1 MNHEY and CDR2 SVGAGI. CDR3 DNA: TGTGCCAGCAGTTACTCGACCTGGGGAGCCTACGAGCAGTACTTC. The encoded protein is CASSYSTWGAYEQYF.

The V call is TRBV7-2, the J call TRBJ1-2, with TRBD1 matching 9 bases. V was pared by 4 bases and J by 7 bases, with 7 bases of the junction left unmatched. The CDR3 sequence is 14 residues long. CDR1 is SGHTA, CDR2 FQGNSA, per germline. In nucleotides, the CDR3 is TGTGCCAGCAGCTCTTGGACAGGGGATGCTGGCTACACCTTC. This codes for CASSSWTGDAGYTF.

The chain employs TRBV10-3 and TRBJ2-3, with 7 bases fitting TRBD2. The trim removed 8 bases at V and 2 bases at J, leaving 7 bases unmatched. CDR1 and CDR2 (germline): ENHRY, SYGVKD. The CDR3 is 14 amino acids. CDR3 in amino acids: CAIGGGTDTDTQYF. Written as DNA, the CDR3 is TGTGCCATCGGGGGGGGGACGGACACAGATACGCAGTATTTT.

The V and J genes are TRBV5-1 and TRBJ2-2, with 9 positions matching TRBD2. Germline V CDR1 and CDR2: SGHRS, YFSETQ. V lost 1 base, J lost 9 bases, and 10 bases stayed unmatched. The length of the CDR3 is 16 residues. The CDR3 region has the DNA TGCGCCAGCAGCTTGAGAGAGCTAGCGGGGTCCCGGGAGCTGTTTTTT. Protein sequence: CASSLRELAGSRELFF.

This clone is medium-sized (0.01 to 0.1%) by share. This chain joins TRBV7-2 and TRBJ1-1; no clear D. The V gene's germline CDR1 is SGHTA and CDR2 FQGNSA. The CDR3 runs to 13 residues. V dropped 2 bases and J dropped 1 base, with 5 bases sitting between them. The CDR3 protein is CASSLNRNTEAFF. CDR3 nucleotides: TGTGCCAGCAGCTTAAACAGGAACACTGAAGCTTTCTTT. The whole variable domain, filled in from reference TRBV7-2 and TRBJ1-1, reads GAGVSQSPSNKVTEKGKDVELRCDPISGHTALYWYRQSLGQGLEFLIYFQGNSAPDKSGLPSDRFSAERTGGSVSTLTIQRTQQEDSAVYLCASSLNRNTEAFFGQGTRLTVV.

The chain links TRBV29-1 to TRBJ2-3, with TRBD1 matching 7 bases. This CDR3 region has 13 residues. V was pared by 6 bases and J by 7 bases, with 10 bases of the junction left unmatched. Germline V CDR1 and CDR2: SQVTM, ANQGSEA. CDR3 DNA sequence: TGCAGCGTGACGGACAGGCTTCTGAATACGCAGTATTTT. Translated: CSVTDRLLNTQYF.

This clone was seen only once. J is TRBJ2-3 and V is TRBV25-1; weak D call: TRBD1 (6 bases). V lost 4 bases to trimming and J lost 2 bases, with 10 bases between them. This CDR3 is 14 amino acids long. Germline CDR1 reads MGHDK; CDR2 reads SYGVNS. The CDR3 region is CASSGQDITDTQYF. The CDR3 nucleotides are TGTGCCAGCAGTGGACAGGATATCACAGATACGCAGTATTTT.

This clone occurred a few times. The rearrangement joins TRBV11-1 to TRBJ2-5; the match to TRBD2 covers 9 bases. Looked up from germline, CDR1 is SGHAT and CDR2 is FQDESV (reference sequence). Trimming removed 3 bases from V and 0 bases from J; junction bases left unmatched: 5. This CDR3 has 16 amino acids. CDR3 protein: CASSFGTSRNQETQYF. CDR3 nucleotide sequence: TGTGCCAGCAGCTTTGGGACTAGCAGAAACCAAGAGACCCAGTACTTC.

The chain uses TRBV5-6 and TRBJ2-7, with D possibly TRBD2 on 5 matching bases. Trimming removed 2 bases at V and 4 bases at J, with 16 bases between. The CDR3 loop spans 15 amino acids. Germline values: CDR1 SGHDT, CDR2 YYEEEE. CDR3 nucleotides: TGTGCCAGCAGCTTTAGGTGGGCTAGCCTGTACGAGCAGTACTTC. Its translation is CASSFRWASLYEQYF.

The chain combines TRBV7-6 with TRBJ2-2; 12 bases are a match to TRBD2. Germline V gene lookup returns CDR1 SGHVS and CDR2 FNYEAQ. With 5 bases clipped from V and 5 bases from J, the junction kept 6 bases outside the gene matches. The CDR3 is made up of 16 amino acids. The CDR3 coding sequence is TGTGCCAGCAGCCAACGGACTAGCGGGAATACCGGGGAGCTGTTTTTT. Translation gives CASSQRTSGNTGELFF.

The chain combines TRBV5-1 with TRBJ1-2; no reliable D call. V lost 3 bases to trimming and J lost 2 bases, with 11 bases between them. The CDR3 is 14 residues long. CDR1 and CDR2 (germline): SGHRS, YFSETQ. The CDR3 here is CASSSGGLNYGYTF. CDR3 coding DNA: TGCGCCAGCAGCTCCGGAGGTTTAAACTATGGCTACACCTTC. Full variable domain (missing parts from reference TRBV5-1 and TRBJ1-2): KAGVTQTPRYLIKTRGQQVTLSCSPISGHRSVSWYQQTPGQGLQFLFEYFSETQRNKGNFPGRFSGRQFSNSRSEMNVSTLELGDSALYLCASSSGGLNYGYTFGSGTRLTVV.

This clone was recorded once. The chain joins TRBV6-5 to TRBJ2-7; 9 bases agree with TRBD1. Germline loops: CDR1 MNHEY, CDR2 SVGAGI. The CDR3 contains 15 residues. The V segment lost 4 bases and the J segment 5 bases; nucleotides outside the gene matches: 9. The CDR3 DNA reads TGTGCCAGCAGTTTGACAGGGGGTTCTGTCAACGAGCAGTACTTC. Its protein is CASSLTGGSVNEQYF.

DNA of the CDR3: TGTGCCAGCAGCTCCCGGAACACTGAAGCTTTCTTT. The encoded protein is CASSSRNTEAFF. V is TRBV5-6 and J is TRBJ1-1; no firm D call. Deletions cut 3 bases from V and 1 base from J, with 4 bases between. This CDR3 contains 12 residues. CDR1 and CDR2 from the germline V gene are SGHDT and YYEEEE.

The chain couples TRBV11-3 to TRBJ2-5; the match to TRBD2 covers 12 bases. Germline V gene data show CDR1 as SGHNT and CDR2 as YENEEA. V gave up 5 bases and J gave up 3 bases; unmatched junction bases: 7. This CDR3 comprises 16 residues. The CDR3 loop is CASSRLAGVTEETQYF. DNA of the CDR3: TGTGCCAGCAGCCGACTAGCGGGGGTCACTGAAGAGACCCAGTACTTC.

The chain couples TRBV6-1 to TRBJ2-7; D may correspond to TRBD1 or TRBD2 (5 bases each). V dropped 1 base and J dropped 7 bases, with 14 bases sitting between them. The CDR3 runs 14 residues. Germline V lookup: CDR1 MNHNS, CDR2 SASEGT. The CDR3 loop is CASSEVEGLGEQYF. Here the CDR3 DNA reads TGTGCCAGCAGTGAAGTTGAGGGGCTCGGAGAGCAGTACTTC.

In its sample, this clone was seen once. The CDR3 region has the DNA TGTGCCAGCAGCTTAGCGCCGGGTTCTAATTCACCCCTCCACTTT. Its protein product is CASSLAPGSNSPLHF. The chain carries TRBV11-2 and TRBJ1-6; D uncertain. Looked up from germline, CDR1 is SGHAT and CDR2 is FQNNGV. V lost 1 base and J 6 bases, leaving 10 bases between the germline ends. The CDR3 totals 15 residues.

There are a few counts of this clone. The V and J genes are TRBV7-2 and TRBJ2-3; D is uncertain. CDR3 size: 12 residues. V was trimmed by 1 base and J by 4 bases, leaving 3 bases between them. CDR1 SGHTA and CDR2 FQGNSA come from the germline V gene. The CDR3 region has the DNA TGTGCCAGCAGCTTAGACGCAGATACGCAGTATTTT. Its protein is CASSLDADTQYF. Variable domain in full (rest from reference TRBV7-2 and TRBJ2-3): GAGVSQSPSNKVTEKGKDVELRCDPISGHTALYWYRQSLGQGLEFLIYFQGNSAPDKSGLPSDRFSAERTGGSVSTLTIQRTQQEDSAVYLCASSLDADTQYFGPGTRLTVL.

This clone was observed a few times. Other DNA sequences in the same sample also yield this CDR3. DNA for the CDR3: TGTGCCAGCAGCCAAGCTGGGCAAGAGACCCAGTACTTC. Translation: CASSQAGQETQYF. The chain combines TRBV14 with TRBJ2-5; D gene ambiguous. V was shortened by 1 base and J by 2 bases, with 5 bases between the two germline ends. Germline V CDR1 and CDR2: SGHDN, FVKESK. This CDR3 region has 13 residues.

The chain combines TRBV6-6 with TRBJ1-4; maybe TRBD1 (6 bases). From germline, CDR1 is MNHNY and CDR2 SVGAGI (reference sequence). V shed 2 bases and J shed 7 bases, with 11 bases lying between them. This CDR3 contains 14 residues. The CDR3 reads CASSYARTAEKLFF. For the CDR3, the DNA is TGTGCCAGCAGTTACGCCAGGACAGCTGAAAAACTGTTTTTT.

This clone was picked up one time. This chain joins TRBV7-9 and TRBJ2-5, with 9 bases matching TRBD1. V lost 3 bases, J lost 0 bases, and 8 bases stayed unmatched. The CDR3 is made up of 17 amino acids. Germline V gene lookup returns CDR1 SEHNR and CDR2 FQNEAQ (reference sequence). CDR3 in amino acids: CASSFGARDRDQETQYF. As DNA, the CDR3 is TGTGCCAGCAGCTTTGGCGCACGGGACAGGGACCAAGAGACCCAGTACTTC.

The chain recombines TRBV10-2 with TRBJ1-1, with D maybe TRBD1 (5 bases). CDR3 length: 14 amino acids. V was pared by 8 bases and J by 0 bases, with 13 bases between. Germline V gene data show CDR1 as WSHSY and CDR2 as SAAADI. The CDR3 sequence is CASQMTVMNTEAFF. CDR3 in DNA: TGCGCCAGCCAGATGACAGTCATGAACACTGAAGCTTTCTTT.